One sample yielded the 21 T cell receptor beta chains listed below, sequenced in a study of PD-1 blockade in classical Hodgkin lymphoma. Each patient experienced a relapse that followed autologous stem cell transplantation, and brentuximab vedotin exposure varied. Assay: immunoSEQ multiplex PCR; the TCRdb copy retains only in-frame clones and omits some. Seen here are more than 90,000 clones, roughly 90% observed once, and the top ten hold under 8%. Sequenced here: peripheral blood mononuclear cells (PBMCs), sampled before the second cycle of nivolumab. The source of these receptors is a human donor with classical Hodgkin lymphoma.

The chain is built from TRBV30 and TRBJ2-7; TRBD1 agrees at 9 bases. CDR3 length: 12 residues. Trimming at V came to 3 bases and at J to 4 bases, leaving 1 base not matched to a gene. Germline V gene sequence: CDR1 GTSNPN, CDR2 SVGIG (reference sequence). The CDR3 nucleotides are TGTGCCTGGAGGGGACAGGGTTACGAGCAGTACTTC. It yields the protein CAWRGQGYEQYF.

V gene TRBV6-1 combines with J gene TRBJ2-1; a possible D gene is TRBD2 (6 bases). Looked up from germline, CDR1 is MNHNS and CDR2 is SASEGT. CDR3 length: 13 residues. Trimming took off 5 bases at V and 5 bases at J, with 10 bases between the two ends. The CDR3 spells CASSTGSHNEQFF. The CDR3 DNA reads TGTGCCAGCAGTACCGGGAGCCACAATGAGCAGTTCTTC.

This clone came up a few times. The rearrangement links TRBV6-4 to TRBJ2-3; D is perhaps TRBD2 (7 bases). Per the germline V gene, CDR1 is MRHNA and CDR2 is SNTAGT. V was trimmed by 4 bases and J by 3 bases, leaving 11 bases between them. The CDR3 loop spans 14 amino acids. The CDR3 region is CASSARGATDTQYF. The CDR3 DNA reads TGTGCCAGCAGTGCCCGGGGGGCGACAGATACGCAGTATTTT.

The CDR3 spells CASRTWASPNTEAFF. CDR3 coding DNA: TGTGCCAGCAGAACTTGGGCCAGCCCGAACACTGAAGCTTTCTTT. The chain uses TRBV5-5 and TRBJ1-1; D uncertain. Germline CDR1 and CDR2: SGHKS and YYEKEE (reference sequence). This CDR3 has 15 amino acids. The V end was cut by 5 bases, the J end by 1 base, with 15 bases between.

The rearrangement uses TRBV5-1 and TRBJ2-3; 7 bases fit TRBD1. J was trimmed by 4 bases and V by 4 bases; bases with no gene match: 6. The CDR3 loop spans 14 amino acids. The germline V gene encodes CDR1 SGHRS and CDR2 YFSETQ. CDR3 nucleotide sequence: TGCGCCAGCAGCCACGAGACAGGGTCAGATACGCAGTATTTT. This sequence encodes CASSHETGSDTQYF.

V gene TRBV27 combines with J gene TRBJ2-6; D unclear. Germline CDR1 MNHEY, CDR2 SMNVEV (reference sequence). The CDR3 runs 15 residues. V was shortened by 5 bases and J by 0 bases, with 8 bases between the two germline ends. For the CDR3, the DNA is TGTGCCAGCAGTCGGGTTCGCTCTGGGGCCAACGTCCTGACTTTC. The encoded protein is CASSRVRSGANVLTF.

The rearrangement links TRBV9 to TRBJ2-3, with D unresolved. V dropped 7 bases and J dropped 5 bases, with 11 bases sitting between them. The CDR3 extends over 12 amino acids. Germline V gene sequence: CDR1 SGDLS, CDR2 YYNGEE. The CDR3 nucleotides are TGTGCCAGCTCCCTAGGTTTAGATACGCAGTATTTT. Amino acid sequence: CASSLGLDTQYF.

This clone appeared once. V and J are TRBV11-3 and TRBJ2-1; weak D call: TRBD1 (6 bases). Trimming removed 3 bases at V and 6 bases at J, with 15 bases between. This CDR3 has 15 amino acids. Germline CDR1 SGHNT, CDR2 YENEEA. The CDR3 protein is CASSFRRGSGNEQFF. Here the CDR3 DNA reads TGTGCCAGCAGCTTTCGCAGGGGTTCAGGCAATGAGCAGTTCTTC.

The chain links TRBV21-1 to TRBJ2-7; whether TRBD1, the table's D call, matches the DNA was not checked. TRBV21-1 is noted as a pseudogene. The CDR3 covers 16 residues. The CDR3 coding sequence is TGTCCCCAGCAGCAAAGGGGCCAGGGGGCATTCTACGAGCAGTACTTC. This translates into CPQQQRGQGAFYEQYF.

J is TRBJ1-1 and V is TRBV18, with D tentatively TRBD1 (5 bases). The germline V gene has CDR1 KGHSH and CDR2 LQKENI. This CDR3 spans 12 amino acids. The V end lost 0 bases, the J end lost 11 bases, and 10 bases lay between the germline ends. Here the CDR3 reads CASSPPDQGAFF. CDR3 bases: TGTGCCAGCTCACCACCAGACCAGGGCGCTTTCTTT.

J is TRBJ1-5 and V is TRBV27; perhaps TRBD1 as D (5 bases). V was clipped by 0 bases and J by 5 bases, with 5 bases between them. CDR3 length: 13 residues. In germline, CDR1 is MNHEY, CDR2 SMNVEV (reference sequence). CDR3 protein: CASSLSRDQPQHF. CDR3 nucleotides: TGTGCCAGCAGTTTATCCAGGGATCAGCCCCAGCATTTT.

This chain connects TRBV5-6 to TRBJ1-6; D might be TRBD1 (5 bases). V was pared by 0 bases and J by 2 bases, with 6 bases between. The CDR3 is made up of 15 amino acids. Germline V gene data show CDR1 as SGHDT and CDR2 as YYEEEE. The CDR3 here is CASSLEGTYNSPLHF. The CDR3 DNA follows: TGTGCCAGCAGCTTGGAGGGGACCTATAATTCACCCCTCCACTTT.

The chain couples TRBV9 to TRBJ2-5, with D perhaps matching TRBD1 or TRBD2 (6 bases each). Trimming stripped 0 bases from V and 4 bases from J, with 16 bases between. The length of the CDR3 is 16 residues. Germline CDR1 reads SGDLS; CDR2 reads YYNGEE. The CDR3 is CASSVVAGGHAETQYF. CDR3 DNA sequence: TGTGCCAGCAGCGTAGTCGCCGGGGGCCACGCAGAGACCCAGTACTTC. Using reference TRBV9 and TRBJ2-5 for the parts outside the CDR3, the full variable domain is DSGVTQTPKHLITATGQRVTLRCSPRSGDLSVYWYQQSLDQGLQFLIQYYNGEERAKGNILERFSAQQFPDLHSELNLSSLELGDSALYFCASSVVAGGHAETQYFGPGTRLLVL.

V is TRBV4-1 and J is TRBJ2-4; unclear D gene. Germline V gene lookup returns CDR1 MGHRA and CDR2 YSYEKL. V lost 4 bases and J 13 bases, leaving 14 bases between the germline ends. The CDR3 contains 12 residues. The CDR3 coding sequence is TGCGCCAGCAGCCCCGATTCGGGCGTGCAGTACTTC. This codes for CASSPDSGVQYF.

J is TRBJ2-7 and V is TRBV7-9; D is possibly TRBD1 (5 bases). Germline V gives CDR1 SEHNR, CDR2 FQNEAQ (reference sequence). The CDR3 consists of 16 residues. Between the trimmed V and J ends, which lost 5 bases and 3 bases, there was a span of 20 bases. The CDR3: CASSPPTRQGFYEQYF. CDR3 nucleotide sequence: TGTGCCAGCAGCCCCCCTACCCGGCAGGGTTTCTACGAGCAGTACTTC.

The rearrangement uses TRBV28 and TRBJ1-6, with D tentatively TRBD1 (6 bases). The germline gives CDR1 MDHEN, CDR2 SYDVKM. There are 11 residues in the CDR3. V gave up 8 bases and J gave up 11 bases, with 10 bases separating them. In DNA, the CDR3 is TGTGCCAGCCGGACAGACGCACCCCTCCACTTT. As protein: CASRTDAPLHF.

The rearrangement links TRBV7-2 to TRBJ2-2; maybe TRBD1 (5 bases). Germline CDR1 reads SGHTA; CDR2 reads FQGNSA. Trimming removed 1 base from V and 6 bases from J, with 9 bases in between. CDR3 length equals 14 residues. The CDR3: CASSLGRAAGELFF. The DNA of the CDR3 is TGTGCCAGCAGCTTAGGCAGGGCGGCCGGGGAGCTGTTTTTT.

The chain combines TRBV25-1 with TRBJ2-1; TRBD1 matches at 7 bases. Trimming at V came to 3 bases and at J to 6 bases, leaving 8 bases not matched to a gene. The CDR3 has 15 amino acids. Germline V CDR1 and CDR2: MGHDK, SYGVNS. The CDR3 loop reads CASSDRDRTLNEQFF. The DNA for the CDR3 is TGTGCCAGCAGTGATCGGGACAGAACCCTCAATGAGCAGTTCTTC. Full variable domain (missing parts from reference TRBV25-1 and TRBJ2-1): EADIYQTPRYLVIGTGKKITLECSQTMGHDKMYWYQQDPGMELHLIHYSYGVNSTEKGDLSSESTVSRIRTEHFPLTLESARPSHTSQYLCASSDRDRTLNEQFFGPGTRLTVL.

V usage is TRBV27 and J usage is TRBJ1-6; D gene uncertain. Germline CDR1 reads MNHEY; CDR2 reads SMNVEV (reference sequence). The CDR3 loop spans 17 amino acids. V was clipped by 2 bases and J by 8 bases, with 19 bases between them. CDR3 sequence: CASSLHGGLPFDSPLHF. CDR3 DNA sequence: TGTGCCAGCAGTTTACATGGAGGGTTGCCTTTTGATTCACCCCTCCACTTT.

The gene calls are TRBV7-3 and TRBJ1-2; perhaps TRBD1 as D (5 bases). The CDR3 consists of 14 residues. Germline V lookup: CDR1 SGHTA, CDR2 FQGTGA. Trimming cost V 5 bases and J 4 bases, with 14 bases left between them. In DNA form, the CDR3 reads TGTGCCAGCAGCCGGGTTCCAGGGACCTATGGCTACACCTTC. This gives the protein CASSRVPGTYGYTF.

This chain connects TRBV30 to TRBJ2-7; 9 nucleotides agree with TRBD2. Germline CDR1 reads GTSNPN; CDR2 reads SVGIG (reference sequence). V was pared by 0 bases and J by 2 bases, with 5 bases of the junction left unmatched. This CDR3 comprises 15 residues. CDR3 region: CAWSVRSGGPYEQYF. In DNA form, the CDR3 reads TGTGCCTGGAGTGTACGTAGCGGGGGACCCTACGAGCAGTACTTC.